The 2 T cell receptor beta chains given below trace back to one sample, sequenced in a study of T cell changes during pregnancy in multiple sclerosis. Produced via immunoSEQ multiplex PCR; TCRdb's table is partial and in-frame only. The table records 60,000 or so clones, 80% to 95% of them present only once. The input for sequencing was peripheral blood, taken in the second trimester of pregnancy. The source is a female donor in good health, enrolled as a control in a pregnancy study.

J is TRBJ2-4 and V is TRBV18, with a possible D match to TRBD1 (5 bases). V dropped 2 bases and J dropped 8 bases, with 10 bases sitting between them. The germline V gene has CDR1 KGHSH and CDR2 LQKENI. This CDR3 comprises 13 residues. The CDR3: CASSPALGDIQYF. The CDR3 DNA reads as TGTGCCAGCTCACCAGCCCTAGGGGACATTCAGTACTTC.

This chain joins TRBV6-5 and TRBJ2-3; 9 bases are shared with TRBD2. Per the germline V gene, CDR1 is MNHEY and CDR2 is SVGAGI. The ends lost 0 bases at V and 6 bases at J; junction bases unmatched: 1. The CDR3 sequence is 14 residues long. The CDR3 DNA reads as TGTGCCAGCAGTTACTCAACTAGCGGGGATACGCAGTATTTT. Its translation is CASSYSTSGDTQYF.